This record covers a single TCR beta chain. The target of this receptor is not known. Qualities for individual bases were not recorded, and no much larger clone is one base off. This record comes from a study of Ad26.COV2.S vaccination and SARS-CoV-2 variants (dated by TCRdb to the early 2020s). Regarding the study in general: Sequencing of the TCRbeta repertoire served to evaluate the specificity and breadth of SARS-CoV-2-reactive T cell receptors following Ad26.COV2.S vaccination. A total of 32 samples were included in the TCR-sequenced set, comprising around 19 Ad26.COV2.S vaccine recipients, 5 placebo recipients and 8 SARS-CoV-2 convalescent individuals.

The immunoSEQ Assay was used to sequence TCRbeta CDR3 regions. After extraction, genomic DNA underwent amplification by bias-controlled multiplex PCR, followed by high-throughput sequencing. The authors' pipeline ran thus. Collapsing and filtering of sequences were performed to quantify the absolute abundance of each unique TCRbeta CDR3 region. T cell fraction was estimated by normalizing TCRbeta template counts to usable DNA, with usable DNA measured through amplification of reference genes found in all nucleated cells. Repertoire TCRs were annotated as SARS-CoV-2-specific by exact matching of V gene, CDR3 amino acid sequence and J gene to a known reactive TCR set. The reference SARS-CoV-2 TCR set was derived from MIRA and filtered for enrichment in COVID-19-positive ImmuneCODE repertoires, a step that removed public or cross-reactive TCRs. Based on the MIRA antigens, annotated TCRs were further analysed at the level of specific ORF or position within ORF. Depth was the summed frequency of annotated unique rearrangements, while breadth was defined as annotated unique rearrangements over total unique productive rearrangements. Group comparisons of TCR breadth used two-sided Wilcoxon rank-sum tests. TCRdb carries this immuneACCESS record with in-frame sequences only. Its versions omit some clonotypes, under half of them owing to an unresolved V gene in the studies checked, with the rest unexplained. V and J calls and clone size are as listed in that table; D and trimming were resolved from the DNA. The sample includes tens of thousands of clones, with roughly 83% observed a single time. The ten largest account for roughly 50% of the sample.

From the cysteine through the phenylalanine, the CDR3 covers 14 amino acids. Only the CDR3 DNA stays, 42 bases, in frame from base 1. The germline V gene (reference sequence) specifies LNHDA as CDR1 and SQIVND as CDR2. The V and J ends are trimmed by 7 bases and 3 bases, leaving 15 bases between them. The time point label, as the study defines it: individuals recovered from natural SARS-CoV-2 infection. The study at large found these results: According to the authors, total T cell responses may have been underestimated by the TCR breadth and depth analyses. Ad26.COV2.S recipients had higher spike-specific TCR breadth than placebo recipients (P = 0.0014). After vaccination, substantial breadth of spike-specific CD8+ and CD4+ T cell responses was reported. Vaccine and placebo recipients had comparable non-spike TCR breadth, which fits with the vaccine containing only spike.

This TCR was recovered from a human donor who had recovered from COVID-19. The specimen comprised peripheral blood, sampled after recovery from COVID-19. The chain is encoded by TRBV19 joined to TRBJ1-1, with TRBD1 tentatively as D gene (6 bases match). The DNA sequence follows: TGTGCCAGTATTTACAGGGCTGGGGACACTGAAGCTTTCTTT. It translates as CASIYRAGDTEAFF.